The 26 T cell receptor beta chains given below trace back to one sample, sequenced in a study of blood T cell repertoires in COVID-19. Assay: immunoSEQ multiplex PCR; the TCRdb copy retains only in-frame clones and omits some. The table shows 350,000 to 400,000 clones, with 86% occurring only once. The specimen was peripheral blood. Receptor source: a woman aged 60 to 75 with COVID-19, enrolled during active disease.

The V gene is TRBV18, the J gene TRBJ1-1; TRBD1 matches at 9 bases. CDR1 and CDR2 (germline): KGHSH, LQKENI. With 7 bases clipped from V and 4 bases from J, the junction kept 7 bases outside the gene matches. The CDR3 is 14 amino acids. CDR3 amino acids: CASFMTGGFTEAFF. The CDR3 nucleotides are TGTGCCAGCTTCATGACAGGGGGATTCACTGAAGCTTTCTTT.

V and J are TRBV5-1 and TRBJ1-4; D is perhaps TRBD1 (6 bases). The germline V and J ends were trimmed by 3 bases and 3 bases, with 9 bases remaining between them. Germline values: CDR1 SGHRS, CDR2 YFSETQ. The CDR3 covers 14 residues. The DNA of the CDR3 is TGCGCCAGCAGCTCGGACAGACCTAATGAAAAACTGTTTTTT. This encodes CASSSDRPNEKLFF.

The chain combines TRBV27 with TRBJ2-7; TRBD2 might be the D (7 bases). The CDR3 runs to 17 residues. Germline-derived CDR1 and CDR2 are MNHEY and SMNVEV (reference sequence). The V end lost 5 bases, the J end lost 3 bases, and 23 bases lay between the germline ends. CDR3 in amino acids: CASSPPPRGRSSYEQYF. CDR3 coding DNA: TGTGCCAGCAGTCCGCCTCCGCGGGGGCGTTCGAGCTACGAGCAGTACTTC.

The chain joins TRBV5-8 to TRBJ2-5, with 9 positions matching TRBD1. Germline V gene data show CDR1 as SGHTS and CDR2 as YDEGEE. The CDR3 totals 16 residues. J gave up 5 bases and V 0 bases, and 8 bases lay outside the gene matches. For the CDR3, the DNA is TGTGCCAGCAGCTTGGCCTTAACAGGGGGCAGGGAGACCCAGTACTTC. Residues: CASSLALTGGRETQYF.

The chain couples TRBV7-9 to TRBJ2-6; tentative D call: TRBD1 (6 bases). The CDR3 totals 17 residues. CDR1 is SEHNR, CDR2 FQNEAQ, per germline (reference sequence). V was pared by 4 bases and J by 0 bases, with 13 bases between. CDR3 nucleotide sequence: TGTGCCAGCAGCTCGGCAGGGGTCCCCTCTGGGGCCAACGTCCTGACTTTC. This codes for CASSSAGVPSGANVLTF. The full variable domain, in which reference TRBV7-9 and TRBJ2-6 provide the parts outside the CDR3, is DTGVSQNPRHKITKRGQNVTFRCDPISEHNRLYWYRQTLGQGPEFLTYFQNEAQLEKSRLLSDRFSAERPKGSFSTLEIQRTEQGDSAMYLCASSSAGVPSGANVLTFGAGSRLTVL.

This clone was recorded only once. V is TRBV7-3 and J is TRBJ2-1, with TRBD2 matching 7 bases. This CDR3 is 14 amino acids long. Germline V gene data show CDR1 as SGHTA and CDR2 as FQGTGA. Trimming at V came to 4 bases and at J to 4 bases, leaving 4 bases not matched to a gene. DNA of the CDR3: TGTGCCAGCAGCTGGGCTAGCGGATACAATGAGCAGTTCTTC. Translated, it gives CASSWASGYNEQFF.

This rearrangement joins TRBV30 to TRBJ1-5; 12 nucleotides match TRBD1. V dropped 3 bases and J dropped 2; count of bases not matched to a gene: 2. This CDR3 contains 15 residues. Germline V lookup: CDR1 GTSNPN, CDR2 SVGIG (reference sequence). CDR3 region: CAWRGQGAGNQPQHF. CDR3 coding DNA: TGTGCCTGGAGGGGACAGGGGGCTGGCAATCAGCCCCAGCATTTT.

This chain connects TRBV11-3 to TRBJ1-1; no firm D call. The ends were cut back, 5 bases at V and 3 bases at J, with 10 bases in the middle. The CDR3 has 13 residues. Germline V gene data show CDR1 as SGHNT and CDR2 as YENEEA. The CDR3 protein is CASSPRIDTEAFF. The CDR3 coding sequence is TGTGCCAGCAGCCCCCGAATAGACACTGAAGCTTTCTTT.

This chain joins TRBV7-2 and TRBJ2-3; a possible D gene is TRBD1 (6 bases). Per the germline V gene, CDR1 is SGHTA and CDR2 is FQGNSA. CDR3 size: 15 residues. Trimming shortened V by 3 bases and J by 4 bases, and 14 bases separated the two germline ends. DNA for the CDR3: TGTGCCAGCAGCTTCCAAGGGGGATTGGCAGATACGCAGTATTTT. It yields the protein CASSFQGGLADTQYF. The full variable domain, rest sourced from reference TRBV7-2 and TRBJ2-3, is GAGVSQSPSNKVTEKGKDVELRCDPISGHTALYWYRQSLGQGLEFLIYFQGNSAPDKSGLPSDRFSAERTGGSVSTLTIQRTQQEDSAVYLCASSFQGGLADTQYFGPGTRLTVL.

The rearrangement joins TRBV28 to TRBJ1-6, with TRBD1 identical over 11 bases. Trimming removed 6 bases from V and 10 bases from J; junction bases left unmatched: 8. The CDR3 consists of 15 residues. Germline V gene sequence: CDR1 MDHEN, CDR2 SYDVKM. CDR3 sequence (DNA): TGTGCCAGCAGCCCCGGGACAGGGGGTCTCTCACCCCTCCACTTT. Its protein is CASSPGTGGLSPLHF.

This sequence joins TRBV7-8 and TRBJ2-5, with 13 bases identical to TRBD2. The V gene end was trimmed by 2 bases and the J gene end by 5 bases; junction bases not matched to a gene: 8. Germline loops: CDR1 SGHVS, CDR2 FQNEAQ. This CDR3 is built from 17 residues. The CDR3 reads CASSLHRLAGGRETQYF. The CDR3 DNA is TGTGCCAGCAGCTTACATCGACTAGCGGGGGGCCGGGAGACCCAGTACTTC.

This sequence joins TRBV18 and TRBJ2-2; 7 positions match TRBD1. The CDR3 has 17 amino acids. Per the germline V gene, CDR1 is KGHSH and CDR2 is LQKENI. After removal of 3 bases from V and 2 bases from J, the junction contained 9 bases not matched to a gene. CDR3 in amino acids: CASSPGQINLNTGELFF. The CDR3 DNA reads as TGTGCCAGCTCACCGGGACAGATAAACCTTAACACCGGGGAGCTGTTTTTT.

The chain combines TRBV12-5 with TRBJ1-6; 7 bases match TRBD1. The CDR3 has 17 amino acids. CDR1 is LGHNT, CDR2 FRNRAP, per germline. V lost 1 base to trimming and J lost 8 bases; unmatched junction nucleotides: 11. In nucleotides, the CDR3 is TGTGCTAGTGGTTTGGCAAAGGGAACAGGGGACTATTCACCCCTCCACTTT. Translated: CASGLAKGTGDYSPLHF.

V gene TRBV30 combines with J gene TRBJ1-1; possible D gene TRBD1, 5 bases. This CDR3 contains 15 residues. From germline, CDR1 is GTSNPN and CDR2 SVGIG (reference sequence). The ends were cut back, 2 bases at V and 2 bases at J, with 15 bases in the middle. CDR3 coding DNA: TGTGCCTGGAGTCACCCAGGGCTAACCAACACTGAAGCTTTCTTT. Translation: CAWSHPGLTNTEAFF.

In its sample, this clone was seen once. V usage is TRBV28 and J usage is TRBJ1-1, with 8 bases fitting TRBD1. This CDR3 comprises 14 residues. Trimming removed 10 bases from V and 3 bases from J; junction bases left unmatched: 10. Per the germline V gene, CDR1 is MDHEN and CDR2 is SYDVKM. CDR3 in DNA: TGTGCCACCACCGGGCAGGGGGCTGACACTGAAGCTTTCTTT. Encoded protein: CATTGQGADTEAFF. Drawing the rest from reference TRBV28 and TRBJ1-1, the complete variable domain is DVKVTQSSRYLVKRTGEKVFLECVQDMDHENMFWYRQDPGLGLRLIYFSYDVKMKEKGDIPEGYSVSREKKERFSLILESASTNQTSMYLCATTGQGADTEAFFGQGTRLTVV.

The V and J genes are TRBV19 and TRBJ2-1; 7 nucleotides line up with TRBD2. The CDR3 has 16 residues. V shed 5 bases, J shed 5 bases, and the junction held 12 bases outside the gene matches. The germline V gene has CDR1 LNHDA and CDR2 SQIVND (reference sequence). CDR3 DNA sequence: TGTGCCAGTAGTCCCCGGGGTGCGGGGGACCACAATGAGCAGTTCTTC. This sequence encodes CASSPRGAGDHNEQFF. The full variable domain, in which reference TRBV19 and TRBJ2-1 provide the parts outside the CDR3, is DGGITQSPKYLFRKEGQNVTLSCEQNLNHDAMYWYRQDPGQGLRLIYYSQIVNDFQKGDIAEGYSVSREKKESFPLTVTSAQKNPTAFYLCASSPRGAGDHNEQFFGPGTRLTVL.

This chain joins TRBV30 and TRBJ2-3; 7 bases line up with TRBD1. The V and J ends lost 3 bases and 0 bases, in that order; junction bases with no gene match: 3. The germline CDR1 and CDR2 sequences are GTSNPN and SVGIG (reference sequence). This CDR3 comprises 14 residues. This chain's CDR3 is CAWRHRGSTDTQYF. CDR3 coding DNA: TGTGCCTGGAGACACAGGGGTAGCACAGATACGCAGTATTTT. Using reference TRBV30 and TRBJ2-3 for the parts outside the CDR3, the full variable domain is SQTIHQWPATLVQPVGSPLSLECTVEGTSNPNLYWYRQAAGRGLQLLFYSVGIGQISSEVPQNLSASRPQDRQFILSSKKLLLSDSGFYLCAWRHRGSTDTQYFGPGTRLTVL.

The chain recombines TRBV10-3 with TRBJ2-5; possible D gene TRBD2, 6 bases. V was cut by 6 bases and J by 5 bases, with 16 bases left in between. The CDR3 runs to 14 residues. CDR1 and CDR2 from the germline V gene are ENHRY and SYGVKD. CDR3 in amino acids: CAIRRDAGFETQYF. For the CDR3, the DNA is TGTGCCATCAGGAGGGACGCGGGGTTTGAGACCCAGTACTTC.

V is TRBV6-5 and J is TRBJ1-5; 8 positions agree with TRBD1. The V gene's germline CDR1 is MNHEY and CDR2 SVGAGI. The CDR3 is 14 residues long. The V and J ends lost 2 bases and 9 bases, in that order; junction bases with no gene match: 6. CDR3 loop: CASSYRTGQLPQHF. The DNA for the CDR3 is TGTGCCAGCAGTTACCGGACAGGGCAATTGCCCCAGCATTTT.

This chain joins TRBV1 and TRBJ2-2; TRBD1, the table's D call, lacks a check against the DNA. TRBV1 is listed as a pseudogene. The CDR3 has 17 residues. The CDR3 protein is CTSSQDRGTANTGELFF. The CDR3 nucleotides read TGCACCAGCAGCCAAGATCGGGGGACAGCGAACACCGGGGAGCTGTTTTTT.

The chain couples TRBV7-2 to TRBJ2-7; perhaps TRBD1 as D (6 bases). The CDR3 has 12 amino acids. Between the trimmed V and J ends, which lost 5 bases and 3 bases, there was a span of 8 bases. Germline loops: CDR1 SGHTA, CDR2 FQGNSA. Here the CDR3 reads CASSKQGYEQYF. CDR3 in DNA: TGTGCCAGCAGCAAACAGGGCTACGAGCAGTACTTC.

V and J are TRBV19 and TRBJ1-5; no firm D call. This CDR3 has 15 amino acids. Trimming took 7 bases from V and 0 from J, leaving 13 bases between them. CDR1 and CDR2 (germline): LNHDA, SQIVND (reference sequence). This chain's CDR3 is CASIPTRSSNQPQHF. DNA for the CDR3: TGTGCCAGTATTCCGACAAGATCTAGCAATCAGCCCCAGCATTTT.

The chain recombines TRBV4-1 with TRBJ1-5, with 10 bases fitting TRBD1. V gave up 1 base and J gave up 6 bases; unmatched junction bases: 6. This CDR3 comprises 16 residues. CDR1 is MGHRA and CDR2 is YSYEKL in the germline V gene. The CDR3 reads CASSQVPGTGAQPQHF. CDR3 DNA sequence: TGCGCCAGCAGCCAAGTTCCCGGGACAGGGGCTCAGCCCCAGCATTTT.

The genes are TRBV9 and TRBJ1-2; TRBD1 matches at 7 bases. Germline-derived CDR1 and CDR2 are SGDLS and YYNGEE. CDR3 size: 14 residues. V gave up 4 bases and J gave up 7 bases; unmatched junction bases: 10. CDR3 nucleotides: TGTGCCAGCAGCCCGGGACAGATGAGAACTGGCTACACCTTC. This sequence encodes CASSPGQMRTGYTF. The entire variable domain, with the rest obtained from reference TRBV9 and TRBJ1-2, is as follows: DSGVTQTPKHLITATGQRVTLRCSPRSGDLSVYWYQQSLDQGLQFLIQYYNGEERAKGNILERFSAQQFPDLHSELNLSSLELGDSALYFCASSPGQMRTGYTFGSGTRLTVV.

V gene TRBV6-5 combines with J gene TRBJ2-5; 10 bases are a match to TRBD2. The CDR3 is 16 residues long. Germline values: CDR1 MNHEY, CDR2 SVGAGI. With 0 bases clipped from V and 4 bases from J, the junction kept 5 bases outside the gene matches. CDR3 sequence (DNA): TGTGCCAGCAGTTACTCCCTAGCGGGGGCGGCAGAGACCCAGTACTTC. Translated: CASSYSLAGAAETQYF.

V and J are TRBV13 and TRBJ2-6; D call uncertain. CDR1 and CDR2 from the germline V gene are PRHDT and FYEKMQ (reference sequence). The CDR3 runs to 14 residues. Between the trimmed V and J ends, which lost 5 bases and 0 bases, there was a span of 5 bases. The CDR3 DNA follows: TGTGCCAGCAGCATCTTCTCTGGGGCCAACGTCCTGACTTTC. This codes for CASSIFSGANVLTF.